This T cell receptor (beta chain) was found in a study of early T cells in non-severe SARS-CoV-2 infection. About the study: From unsorted whole blood, bulk RNA was sequenced, and the chains remained unpaired. Study outcomes and limitations: A preference for anti-spike CD8 responses marked VDJdb matching, which missed private and CD4 specificities.

With respect to this clonotype: Its target is unknown.

TCRdb independently ran MiXCR on the 5' RACE reads; one entry per CDR3 protein. The repertoire holds approximately 66,000 distinct CDR3 sequences, with approximately 12% as singletons. The receptor was derived from an adult who was a healthcare worker with PCR-confirmed SARS-CoV-2 infection or an uninfected control (not recorded which). Sequenced material: whole blood.

For the CDR3, the DNA is TGTGCCAGCAGCTTAACGGGGGGGCCTAGAGAGACCCAGTACTTC. As protein: CASSLTGGPRETQYF. The chain is built from TRBV11-2 and TRBJ2-5; 8 bases map to TRBD2. The CDR3 consists of 15 residues. Germline CDR1 SGHAT, CDR2 FQNNGV. The V segment lost 2 bases and the J segment 4 bases; nucleotides outside the gene matches: 6.